The clone carrying this T cell receptor beta chain was seen only once. The data were obtained in a study of blood T cell repertoires in COVID-19. V gave up 3 bases and J gave up 4 bases; unmatched junction bases: 20. The CDR3 totals 19 residues. Germline V gene data show CDR1 as SGHRS and CDR2 as YFSETQ. Sequenced by immunoSEQ multiplex PCR; TCRdb stores in-frame clones only, minus some. The sample lists about 150,000 clones; about 86% were seen once. The origin of this receptor is a man in his fifties who had recovered from COVID-19. The V gene is TRBV5-1, the J gene TRBJ1-1, with TRBD1 matching 8 bases. Sequencing was performed on PBMCs or T cells enriched from blood (not recorded which). The CDR3 bases are TGCGCCAGCAGCTCATACTCCGGACAGGGAGGGATGGGTGGCACTGAAGCTTTCTTT. Translation gives CASSSYSGQGGMGGTEAFF.